This T cell receptor (beta chain) was captured by sequencing in a study of shared clonotypes between healthy human individuals. Looked up from germline, CDR1 is SNHLY and CDR2 is FYNNEI. The length of the CDR3 is 13 residues. The ends were cut back, 3 bases at V and 2 bases at J, with 7 bases in the middle. Profiling relied on immunoSEQ multiplex PCR, and the TCRdb table lists in-frame clones only, not all of them. The table lists some 1,100,000 clones, around 78% of them singletons, with under 0.65% in the top ten. The sample consisted of memory CD4+ T cells from PBMCs. This sample's subset: CD45RA-negative fraction. The chain joins TRBV2 to TRBJ1-1; the D is unclear. The TCR sequence derives from a man aged 18 to 30 in good health. Some clones in this sample may be carry-over from other donors' samples. CDR3 amino acids: CASSDLDNTEAFF. The CDR3 DNA sequence: TGTGCCAGCAGTGATCTAGATAACACTGAAGCTTTCTTT.